A single sample is the source of the 32 T cell receptor beta chains below, sequenced in a study of cytomegalovirus exposure and HLA in healthy donors. PCR was performed using 60 Vbeta and 13 Jbeta primers. TCRdb's copy holds only in-frame clones and misses some; the assay was immunoSEQ multiplex PCR. The repertoire consists of more than 150,000 clones, with more than 70% occurring once and the leading ten covering 0.2% to 0.3%. Sequencing used PBMCs. The receptors originated from a boy younger than 18 in good health and CMV-seronegative.

This chain joins TRBV9 and TRBJ1-5; D is possibly TRBD1 (5 bases). V was pared by 0 bases and J by 6 bases, with 10 bases between. CDR3 length: 14 residues. Germline V gives CDR1 SGDLS, CDR2 YYNGEE. The CDR3 region has the DNA TGTGCCAGCAGCGTAGCAGGGTCGAGTCAGCCCCAGCATTTT. It specifies CASSVAGSSQPQHF.

This chain connects TRBV30 to TRBJ1-5; TRBD1 agrees at 7 bases. V lost 5 bases, J lost 7 bases, and 5 bases stayed unmatched. There are 12 residues in the CDR3. Per the germline V gene, CDR1 is GTSNPN and CDR2 is SVGIG (reference sequence). CDR3 DNA sequence: TGTGCCTGGGACAGGGAACGACAGCCCCAGCATTTT. Its protein is CAWDRERQPQHF.

As to this clone: Other DNA sequences from this sample encode an identical CDR3 as well. The gene calls are TRBV5-1 and TRBJ2-1, with 11 bases that match TRBD2. The length of the CDR3 is 17 residues. Germline V gene sequence: CDR1 SGHRS, CDR2 YFSETQ. Trimming cost V 4 bases and J 4 bases; bases outside gene matches: 10. Here the CDR3 reads CASSGRAGTSGYNEQFF. DNA for the CDR3: TGCGCCAGCAGCGGGCGGGCCGGGACTAGCGGATACAATGAGCAGTTCTTC. The variable domain in full, with the rest retrieved from reference TRBV5-1 and TRBJ2-1, is KAGVTQTPRYLIKTRGQQVTLSCSPISGHRSVSWYQQTPGQGLQFLFEYFSETQRNKGNFPGRFSGRQFSNSRSEMNVSTLELGDSALYLCASSGRAGTSGYNEQFFGPGTRLTVL.

The V gene is TRBV19, the J gene TRBJ1-5; D gene unclear. This CDR3 has 16 residues. Trimming pared 2 bases from V and 0 bases from J, leaving 11 bases between. Germline CDR1 is LNHDA and CDR2 is SQIVND (reference sequence). The CDR3 spells CASSIRTYYSNQPQHF. The CDR3 nucleotides are TGTGCCAGTAGTATAAGGACTTATTATAGCAATCAGCCCCAGCATTTT.

The chain carries TRBV11-2 and TRBJ1-2; D may be TRBD1 (5 bases). Trimming took 3 bases from V and 7 from J, leaving 12 bases between them. Germline V gene data show CDR1 as SGHAT and CDR2 as FQNNGV. This CDR3 is 13 amino acids long. CDR3 in DNA: TGTGCCAGCAGCTTCGCCCGGGGGAGTGGCTACACCTTC. This gives the protein CASSFARGSGYTF.

The CDR3 sequence: CASSLGLAGARTDTQYF. The CDR3, as DNA: TGTGCCAGCAGCTTGGGACTAGCGGGGGCCCGCACAGATACGCAGTATTTT. V usage is TRBV11-3 and J usage is TRBJ2-3; 14 nucleotides line up with TRBD2. The germline V gene encodes CDR1 SGHNT and CDR2 YENEEA. The ends lost 3 bases at V and 1 base at J; junction bases unmatched: 3. CDR3 length equals 17 residues.

The chain carries TRBV14 and TRBJ2-1; D may be TRBD2 (6 bases). Trimming took 1 base from V and 7 from J, leaving 11 bases between them. Germline assignment: CDR1 SGHDN and CDR2 FVKESK. CDR3 length: 14 residues. CDR3 region: CASSQGRGSNEQFF. CDR3 sequence (DNA): TGTGCCAGCAGCCAAGGGCGGGGATCGAATGAGCAGTTCTTC.

This clone has only one observation. This chain connects TRBV9 to TRBJ1-3; D is possibly TRBD1 (5 bases). This CDR3 is built from 17 residues. V shed 4 bases and J shed 2 bases, with 19 bases lying between them. Germline V gene lookup returns CDR1 SGDLS and CDR2 YYNGEE. CDR3 nucleotides: TGTGCCAGCAGCATAGGCCCGGCCGGGGGAACTGGAAACACCATATATTTT. It is translated as CASSIGPAGGTGNTIYF.

This chain connects TRBV5-4 to TRBJ2-1; tentatively, D is TRBD2 (7 bases). V shed 2 bases and J shed 7 bases, with 13 bases lying between them. This CDR3 is built from 14 residues. Germline CDR1 is SGHNT and CDR2 is YYREEE (reference sequence). The CDR3 sequence is CASSLRGGGNEQFF. CDR3 nucleotide sequence: TGTGCCAGCAGCTTACGAGGGGGGGGGAATGAGCAGTTCTTC.

There are a few counts of this clone. The rearrangement links TRBV2 to TRBJ2-5, with D perhaps matching TRBD1 (7 bases). V was clipped by 3 bases and J by 2 bases, with 13 bases between them. The germline gives CDR1 SNHLY, CDR2 FYNNEI. This CDR3 has 15 amino acids. CDR3 region: CASSDQGGPQETQYF. The DNA of the CDR3 is TGTGCCAGCAGTGACCAGGGGGGTCCACAAGAGACCCAGTACTTC.

This clone was seen a handful of times. CDR3 sequence (DNA): TGTGCCAGCAGCGACAACCCTAGCGGGAGGCGGGATGAGCAGTTCTTC. It yields the protein CASSDNPSGRRDEQFF. V and J are TRBV9 and TRBJ2-1; 11 bases match TRBD2. From germline, CDR1 is SGDLS and CDR2 YYNGEE. The CDR3 sequence is 16 residues long. The trim removed 3 bases at V and 8 bases at J, leaving 10 bases unmatched.

The chain is built from TRBV7-6 and TRBJ2-3; 12 bases are a match to TRBD2. This CDR3 contains 17 residues. Germline trimming cut 1 base from V and 0 bases from J; bases unmatched to any gene: 2. CDR1 SGHVS and CDR2 FNYEAQ come from the germline V gene. Here the CDR3 reads CASSLGTSGKSTDTQYF. The CDR3 DNA is TGTGCCAGCAGCTTAGGGACTAGCGGGAAGAGCACAGATACGCAGTATTTT.

The chain combines TRBV13 with TRBJ2-5; TRBD1 matches 10 bases. Germline V lookup: CDR1 PRHDT, CDR2 FYEKMQ (reference sequence). CDR3 length: 14 amino acids. Losses at the gene ends were 4 bases for V and 5 bases for J; bases not matched to a gene: 4. The CDR3 is CASSSGTGEETQYF. CDR3 bases: TGTGCCAGCAGCTCGGGGACAGGGGAGGAGACCCAGTACTTC.

The chain recombines TRBV4-1 with TRBJ2-7, with D maybe TRBD2 (6 bases). Germline CDR1 and CDR2: MGHRA and YSYEKL. V lost 1 base to trimming and J lost 2 bases, with 18 bases between them. The CDR3 runs 17 residues. CDR3 in DNA: TGCGCCAGCAGCCAAGGGGGACCGGGACTGGGAGCCTACGAGCAGTACTTC. It encodes CASSQGGPGLGAYEQYF.

The chain has TRBV28 and TRBJ1-2; D is possibly TRBD1 (6 bases). The CDR3 has 14 residues. V was trimmed by 6 bases and J by 2 bases, leaving 13 bases between them. Germline CDR1 reads MDHEN; CDR2 reads SYDVKM. The CDR3 bases are TGTGCCAGCAGACAGGGCCCCCGCAACTATGGCTACACCTTC. Translated: CASRQGPRNYGYTF.

The chain combines TRBV7-9 with TRBJ2-7; TRBD2 might be the D (6 bases). V lost 6 bases, J lost 1 base, and 13 bases lay in between. Germline V gene lookup returns CDR1 SEHNR and CDR2 FQNEAQ (reference sequence). The CDR3 totals 14 residues. CDR3 loop: CASSLSGTSYEQYF. The DNA of the CDR3 is TGTGCCAGCAGTTTATCCGGGACTTCCTACGAGCAGTACTTC. The variable domain in full, completed from reference TRBV7-9 and TRBJ2-7, reads DTGVSQNPRHKITKRGQNVTFRCDPISEHNRLYWYRQTLGQGPEFLTYFQNEAQLEKSRLLSDRFSAERPKGSFSTLEIQRTEQGDSAMYLCASSLSGTSYEQYFGPGTRLTVT.

J is TRBJ2-5 and V is TRBV7-9; 8 bases line up with TRBD2. Trimming removed 7 bases from V and 5 bases from J; junction bases left unmatched: 6. In germline, CDR1 is SEHNR, CDR2 FQNEAQ (reference sequence). The CDR3 contains 13 residues. This chain's CDR3 is CASTRAGEETQYF. CDR3 nucleotides: TGTGCCAGCACCCGAGCGGGGGAGGAGACCCAGTACTTC.

The rearrangement joins TRBV18 to TRBJ1-1; the match to TRBD1 covers 7 bases. Germline V CDR1 and CDR2: KGHSH, LQKENI. This CDR3 has 15 residues. Trimming cost V 4 bases and J 6 bases; bases outside gene matches: 11. In DNA, the CDR3 is TGTGCCAGCTCACAGGGCAAAAGACAGGGCGCTGAAGCTTTCTTT. Amino acid sequence: CASSQGKRQGAEAFF.

The chain recombines TRBV6-5 with TRBJ2-5; D possibly corresponds to TRBD2 (6 bases). The CDR3 runs to 12 residues. Germline V lookup: CDR1 MNHEY, CDR2 SVGAGI. The V end was cut by 5 bases, the J end by 5 bases, with 9 bases between. The CDR3 region is CASSPGGETQYF. The CDR3 DNA reads as TGTGCCAGCAGTCCCGGAGGGGAGACCCAGTACTTC.

The rearrangement joins TRBV7-2 to TRBJ2-3; TRBD1 matches at 9 bases. This CDR3 is built from 15 residues. Germline lookup yields CDR1 SGHTA and CDR2 FQGNSA. J gave up 2 bases and V 4 bases, and 4 bases lay outside the gene matches. The CDR3 nucleotides are TGTGCCAGCAGCTCAGACAGGGGGTACACAGATACGCAGTATTTT. Translation: CASSSDRGYTDTQYF.

This clone showed up just a few times. J is TRBJ2-7 and V is TRBV11-2; unclear D gene. Germline V gene sequence: CDR1 SGHAT, CDR2 FQNNGV. V was trimmed by 2 bases and J by 5 bases, leaving 10 bases between them. This CDR3 has 13 amino acids. CDR3 protein: CASSLIPRDEQYF. For the CDR3, the DNA is TGTGCCAGCAGCTTAATTCCACGCGACGAGCAGTACTTC.

The V gene is TRBV10-3, the J gene TRBJ2-7; possible D gene TRBD2, 6 bases. CDR3 length: 15 residues. The V end lost 2 bases, the J end lost 2 bases, and 13 bases lay between the germline ends. Germline V gene lookup returns CDR1 ENHRY and CDR2 SYGVKD. This chain's CDR3 is CAISERGGDPYEQYF. The CDR3 DNA follows: TGTGCCATCAGTGAGCGGGGCGGGGACCCCTACGAGCAGTACTTC.

This chain joins TRBV25-1 and TRBJ2-3, with 9 bases that match TRBD1. The length of the CDR3 is 17 residues. After removal of 1 base from V and 7 bases from J, the junction contained 12 bases not matched to a gene. Germline lookup yields CDR1 MGHDK and CDR2 SYGVNS. The CDR3 sequence is CASSESFGRDRVNTQYF. In DNA form, the CDR3 reads TGTGCCAGCAGTGAATCGTTCGGGCGGGACAGGGTCAATACGCAGTATTTT.

This chain links TRBV27 with TRBJ1-3; tentatively, D is TRBD1 (6 bases). Germline loops: CDR1 MNHEY, CDR2 SMNVEV (reference sequence). The CDR3 sequence is 14 residues long. V gave up 6 bases and J gave up 7 bases, with 16 bases separating them. CDR3 coding DNA: TGTGCCAGCAGGCCAGTACAGGGAGGGAACACCATATATTTT. Protein sequence: CASRPVQGGNTIYF.

This clone came up a few times. The chain uses TRBV18 and TRBJ2-7, with 15 bases lining up with TRBD2. Per the germline V gene, CDR1 is KGHSH and CDR2 is LQKENI. V dropped 3 bases and J dropped 6; count of bases not matched to a gene: 9. CDR3 length: 17 amino acids. In DNA, the CDR3 is TGTGCCAGCTCACCCTTGGGACTAGCGGGAGGCCCGCGCGAGCAGTACTTC. It codes for CASSPLGLAGGPREQYF.

V usage is TRBV4-3 and J usage is TRBJ1-2, with TRBD1 matching 7 bases. Germline loops: CDR1 LGHNA, CDR2 YSLEER. J was trimmed by 8 bases and V by 5 bases; bases with no gene match: 8. This CDR3 region has 13 residues. CDR3 residues: CASSVRQGDGYTF. CDR3 DNA: TGCGCCAGCAGCGTACGACAGGGAGACGGCTACACCTTC.

The genes are TRBV28 and TRBJ2-7, with no clear D. The CDR3 contains 12 residues. Germline V gives CDR1 MDHEN, CDR2 SYDVKM. Trimming left V 5 bases short and J 7 bases short, with 12 bases between. The CDR3 loop reads CASSPRLREQYF. The CDR3 DNA follows: TGTGCCAGCAGTCCCCGACTGCGAGAGCAGTACTTC. Supplemented by reference TRBV28 and TRBJ2-7, the full variable domain reads DVKVTQSSRYLVKRTGEKVFLECVQDMDHENMFWYRQDPGLGLRLIYFSYDVKMKEKGDIPEGYSVSREKKERFSLILESASTNQTSMYLCASSPRLREQYFGPGTRLTVT.

This clone was seen a few times. The chain uses TRBV5-1 and TRBJ2-1; 13 positions match TRBD2. CDR3 length: 17 amino acids. V lost 2 bases to trimming and J lost 6 bases; unmatched junction nucleotides: 8. Germline V gene lookup returns CDR1 SGHRS and CDR2 YFSETQ. The CDR3 reads CASSLLLAGGPFNEQFF. CDR3 nucleotides: TGCGCCAGCAGCTTACTACTAGCGGGAGGGCCCTTCAATGAGCAGTTCTTC.

V is TRBV30 and J is TRBJ1-3; D not resolved. Germline V lookup: CDR1 GTSNPN, CDR2 SVGIG (reference sequence). CDR3 length: 17 amino acids. Between the trimmed V and J ends, which lost 0 bases and 0 bases, there was a span of 15 bases. In DNA, the CDR3 is TGTGCCTGGAGTGTTGGGTCAGGTGGAAGCTCTGGAAACACCATATATTTT. Translating gives CAWSVGSGGSSGNTIYF.

The genes are TRBV28 and TRBJ2-5; 12 positions agree with TRBD2. The V segment lost 7 bases and the J segment 1 base; nucleotides outside the gene matches: 13. Germline V gives CDR1 MDHEN, CDR2 SYDVKM. CDR3 length equals 18 residues. CDR3 bases: TGTGCCAGCACCCTAGGGACTAGCGGGCCCCGGGGCCAAGAGACCCAGTACTTC. It specifies CASTLGTSGPRGQETQYF.

The rearrangement uses TRBV5-1 and TRBJ1-1; 7 bases match TRBD1. This CDR3 region has 17 residues. Unmatched junction bases numbered 10, after V lost 0 bases and J lost 2 bases. The germline gives CDR1 SGHRS, CDR2 YFSETQ. The CDR3 DNA follows: TGCGCCAGCAGCTTGGGGGCAGGGGGAGTTTTAAACACTGAAGCTTTCTTT. This sequence encodes CASSLGAGGVLNTEAFF.

The rearrangement links TRBV5-6 to TRBJ1-2; possibly TRBD1 for D (5 bases). The ends were cut back, 0 bases at V and 3 bases at J, with 12 bases in the middle. This CDR3 spans 15 amino acids. The germline CDR1 and CDR2 sequences are SGHDT and YYEEEE. The CDR3 coding sequence is TGTGCCAGCAGCTTGGGGGGGGATTGGGACTATGGCTACACCTTC. This encodes CASSLGGDWDYGYTF. The variable domain in full, with the rest retrieved from reference TRBV5-6 and TRBJ1-2, is DAGVTQSPTHLIKTRGQQVTLRCSPKSGHDTVSWYQQALGQGPQFIFQYYEEEERQRGNFPDRFSGHQFPNYSSELNVNALLLGDSALYLCASSLGGDWDYGYTFGSGTRLTVV.